This T cell receptor (beta chain) comes out of a study of regulatory T cells in long-lasting Graves disease. The wider study: Patients met the persistent Graves' disease definition after over 5 years of antithyroid drugs with positive TSH receptor antibodies.

Through Arm-PCR of CDR3 regions and iRepertoire HTBI primers, TCR beta libraries were built. Each CDR3 protein gets one entry after TCRdb re-called the multiplex PCR reads with MiXCR. This sample has about 470,000 distinct CDR3 sequences, with 20% to 25% found just once. The V end was cut by 5 bases, the J end by 3 bases, with 3 bases between. Germline values: CDR1 SGHTA, CDR2 FQGNSA. The CDR3 extends over 11 amino acids. This clonotype was picked up a small number of times. The sample's time point: persistent/refractory GD, antithyroid drugs over 5 years with positive TRAb. There was RNA extracted from PBMCs, and the TCR library was made from it.

This clonotype was obtained from a female donor with Graves disease. The chain has TRBV7-2 and TRBJ2-3; D is unclear. The specimen comprised peripheral blood mononuclear cells (PBMCs), sampled when the disease was refractory, from a patient treated with antithyroid drugs. CDR3 bases: TGTGCCAGCAGCCCTACAGATACGCAGTATTTT. This gives the protein CASSPTDTQYF.